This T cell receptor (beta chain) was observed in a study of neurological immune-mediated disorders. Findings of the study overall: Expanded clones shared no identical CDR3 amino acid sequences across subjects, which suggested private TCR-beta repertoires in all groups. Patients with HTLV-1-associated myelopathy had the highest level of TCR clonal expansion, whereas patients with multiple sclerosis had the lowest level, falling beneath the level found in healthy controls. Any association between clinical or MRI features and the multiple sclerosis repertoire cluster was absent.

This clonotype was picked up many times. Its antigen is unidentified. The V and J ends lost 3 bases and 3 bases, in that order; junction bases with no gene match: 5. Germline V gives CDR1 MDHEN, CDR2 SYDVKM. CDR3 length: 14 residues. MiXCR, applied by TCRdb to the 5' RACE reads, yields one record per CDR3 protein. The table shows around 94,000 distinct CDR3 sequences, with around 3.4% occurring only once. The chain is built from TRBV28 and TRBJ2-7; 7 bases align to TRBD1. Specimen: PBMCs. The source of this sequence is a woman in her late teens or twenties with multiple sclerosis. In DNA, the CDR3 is TGTGCCAGCAGTTTGAGGGGGCCTATCTACGAGCAGTACTTC. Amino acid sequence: CASSLRGPIYEQYF.